These T cell receptor beta chains were read from a single sample in a study of blood T cell repertoires in COVID-19. The protocol was immunoSEQ multiplex PCR, while the TCRdb copy is restricted to in-frame clones and leaves out a portion. The table includes about 200,000 clones, around 84% detected once. The sample consisted of peripheral blood. All receptors come from a man aged 45 to 65 with active or convalescent COVID-19. CDR3s include the opening cysteine and the closing phenylalanine or tryptophan. Each record gives: clone size, V gene, D gene, CDR3 length, J gene, CDR3 protein, CDR3 DNA. A D gene is named only where the DNA matches it firmly. Size is stated for part of the rows, as once, few or many counts, or as a class when the clone is expanded.

clone_size: -
v_call: TRBV4-3
d_call: -
cdr3_length: 16
j_call: TRBJ2-1
cdr3_aa: CASSQDRVSSYNEQFF
cdr3_nt: TGCGCCAGCAGCCAAGATCGGGTTAGCTCCTACAATGAGCAGTTCTTC

clone_size: -
v_call: TRBV5-1
d_call: TRBD2
cdr3_length: 18
j_call: TRBJ2-3
cdr3_aa: CASSLAPLLAGATDTQYF
cdr3_nt: TGCGCCAGCAGCTTGGCCCCACTACTAGCGGGAGCAACAGATACGCAGTATTTT

clone_size: -
v_call: TRBV7-2
d_call: -
cdr3_length: 14
j_call: TRBJ2-5
cdr3_aa: CASSLEQGGGTQYF
cdr3_nt: TGTGCCAGCAGCTTGGAACAGGGCGGCGGGACCCAGTACTTC

clone_size: -
v_call: TRBV19
d_call: TRBD1
cdr3_length: 17
j_call: TRBJ2-6
cdr3_aa: CASSIGTGGSGANVLTF
cdr3_nt: TGTGCCAGTAGTATAGGGACAGGGGGCTCTGGGGCCAACGTCCTGACTTTC

clone_size: -
v_call: TRBV9
d_call: -
cdr3_length: 12
j_call: TRBJ2-5
cdr3_aa: CASSAQQETQYF
cdr3_nt: TGTGCCAGCAGCGCCCAACAAGAGACCCAGTACTTC

clone_size: -
v_call: TRBV6-5
d_call: -
cdr3_length: 14
j_call: TRBJ1-1
cdr3_aa: CASSRTPENTEAFF
cdr3_nt: TGTGCCAGCAGTCGAACACCAGAGAACACTGAAGCTTTCTTT

clone_size: -
v_call: TRBV6-2/TRBV6-3
d_call: TRBD2
cdr3_length: 14
j_call: TRBJ2-2
cdr3_aa: CASSWSSGTGELFF
cdr3_nt: TGTGCCAGCAGTTGGTCTAGCGGCACCGGGGAGCTGTTTTTT

clone_size: -
v_call: TRBV7-2
d_call: -
cdr3_length: 15
j_call: TRBJ2-2
cdr3_aa: CASSLVSGITGELFF
cdr3_nt: TGTGCCAGCAGCTTAGTCTCGGGGATCACCGGGGAGCTGTTTTTT

clone_size: few
v_call: TRBV7-8
d_call: TRBD1
cdr3_length: 13
j_call: TRBJ1-4
cdr3_aa: CASSRPSGGRLFF
cdr3_nt: TGTGCCAGCAGCCGTCCCTCAGGGGGCCGGCTGTTTTTT

clone_size: -
v_call: TRBV7-9
d_call: -
cdr3_length: 14
j_call: TRBJ1-2
cdr3_aa: CASSLVSANYGYTF
cdr3_nt: TGTGCCAGCAGCTTAGTTTCAGCTAACTATGGCTACACCTTC

clone_size: few
v_call: TRBV5-1
d_call: TRBD1
cdr3_length: 14
j_call: TRBJ2-3
cdr3_aa: CASSGQGEGDTQYF
cdr3_nt: TGCGCCAGCAGCGGACAGGGGGAAGGAGATACGCAGTATTTT

clone_size: -
v_call: TRBV4-3
d_call: -
cdr3_length: 15
j_call: TRBJ1-2
cdr3_aa: CASSQLRGGSYGYTF
cdr3_nt: TGCGCCAGCAGCCAACTCAGGGGCGGGAGCTATGGCTACACCTTC

clone_size: -
v_call: TRBV5-4
d_call: TRBD1
cdr3_length: 15
j_call: TRBJ1-3
cdr3_aa: CASSVEGQGGNTIYF
cdr3_nt: TGTGCCAGCAGCGTAGAGGGACAGGGGGGAAACACCATATATTTT

clone_size: -
v_call: TRBV4-1
d_call: TRBD2
cdr3_length: 15
j_call: TRBJ2-1
cdr3_aa: CASSQVGSGRAGQFF
cdr3_nt: TGCGCCAGCAGCCAAGTGGGTAGCGGGAGGGCCGGGCAGTTCTTC

clone_size: -
v_call: TRBV5-1
d_call: TRBD1
cdr3_length: 16
j_call: TRBJ1-4
cdr3_aa: CASSLALRGQNEKLFF
cdr3_nt: TGCGCCAGCAGCTTGGCCCTCAGGGGGCAGAATGAAAAACTGTTTTTT

clone_size: -
v_call: TRBV19
d_call: TRBD2
cdr3_length: 16
j_call: TRBJ2-2
cdr3_aa: CASSPLWAGDTGELFF
cdr3_nt: TGTGCCAGTAGTCCCCTGTGGGCGGGAGACACCGGGGAGCTGTTTTTT